This TCR beta chain was recorded in a study of T cell responses to AZD1222 COVID-19 vaccine (dated by TCRdb to 2020 to 2022). For the study in its entirety: AZD1222 recipients whose second dose came at about 4 weeks and those whose second dose came at about 12 weeks were combined into one group, since spike-specific TCR depth and breadth did not differ between the two schedules. A total of just over 230 trial participants underwent TCR sequencing, of whom about 200 had received two doses of AZD1222 and about 25 had received two doses of the MenACWY control vaccine. Trial participants were enrolled by age into 18-55, 56-69 and 70-plus year subgroups, with roughly 150, 30 and 60 TCR-sequenced participants respectively. General conclusions and limits of the study: Because no samples from the day 14 peak response were available, repertoires could be characterized only after the peak T cell response. CD4 TCRs associated with the vaccine covered the entire spike protein, and the dominant responses were in regions 160-218 and 743-854. Most participants were white British and females outnumbered males, and the authors suggested that clonal diversity may have been underestimated. Spike-specific TCR breadth and depth rose significantly after two AZD1222 doses compared with day 0 and with MenACWY recipients. Only five to seven AZD1222 recipients were SARS-CoV-2 seropositive at baseline, limiting conclusions about previously exposed vaccinees. Reportedly, close to half of the unique spike-specific TCRs recognized epitopes lying outside the regions that are mutated in the B.1.351 and B.1.1.7 variants. The 56-69-year group was small, and its depth increase did not reach significance, likely because of low power.

Inclusive of the bounding cysteine and phenylalanine, the CDR3 is 13 residues long. Only the CDR3 region is kept as DNA, spanning 39 bases read in frame from base 1. At the junction V is shortened by 4 bases and J by 4 bases; bases outside the gene matches: 3. The germline V gene (reference sequence) yields LGHDT for CDR1 and YNNKEL for CDR2. Per the publication, the time point label means: baseline before first vaccination. The vaccinee samples were drawn from two UK trials, COV001 and COV002, one of which was a single-blind randomized controlled phase 2/3 trial testing AZD1222 (ChAdOx1 nCoV-19) in healthy adults. Trial participant PBMC samples were collected at day 0 and day 28 after the second dose for TCRbeta chain sequencing. The CDR3 regions of human TCRbeta chains were analyzed by immunosequencing. Turning to the authors' computational methods: TCRs in the repertoires were matched against a reference library of SARS-CoV-2-specific TCRs that had been generated with the MIRA antigen-specificity platform. Breadth was defined as the fraction of unique TCRs that were SARS-CoV-2-associated. Depth was defined as the fraction of total T cells that were SARS-CoV-2-associated. Using the MIRA data, each spike-specific TCR was mapped to the spike region that the TCR reacts to and placed in a CD4 or CD8 class. Log10-transformed breadth and depth values were compared by one-way ANOVA with Sidak's multiple comparisons tests. TCRdb limited this immuneACCESS table to in-frame rearrangements with V and J called. A share of clones is missing; checked studies link under half to unresolved V genes, and the rest is unexplained. V and J calls and clone size are given by that table; D and trimming were obtained from the DNA. The sample has over 100,000 clones on record, 70% to 90% of them singletons. The top ten hold approximately 5% of the sample.

Regarding this clone: Its binding antigen is unknown. The input lacks base qualities; no much larger clone sits a single base away.

The rearrangement joined TRBV3-1 (or the pseudogene TRBV3-2) to TRBJ1-1; the central 7 bases match TRBD1. The material sequenced was peripheral blood, taken on day 0 of AZD1222 vaccination. This clonotype was obtained from an adult in good health. The CDR3: CASSLYRGTEAFF. The sequenced DNA: TGTGCCAGCAGCCTATACAGGGGCACTGAAGCTTTCTTT.